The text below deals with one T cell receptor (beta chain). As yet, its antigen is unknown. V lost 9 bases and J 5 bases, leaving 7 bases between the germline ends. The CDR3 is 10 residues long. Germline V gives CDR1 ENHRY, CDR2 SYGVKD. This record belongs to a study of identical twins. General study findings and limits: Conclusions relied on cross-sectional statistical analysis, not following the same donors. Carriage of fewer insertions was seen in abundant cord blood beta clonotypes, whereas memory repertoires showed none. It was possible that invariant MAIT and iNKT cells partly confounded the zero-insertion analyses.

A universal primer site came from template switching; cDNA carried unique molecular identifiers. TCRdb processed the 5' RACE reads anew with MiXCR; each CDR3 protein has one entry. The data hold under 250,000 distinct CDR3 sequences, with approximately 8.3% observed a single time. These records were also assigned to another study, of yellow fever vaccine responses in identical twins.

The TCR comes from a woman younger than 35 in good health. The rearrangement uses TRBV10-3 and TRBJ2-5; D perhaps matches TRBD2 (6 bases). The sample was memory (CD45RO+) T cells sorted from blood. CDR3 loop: CAIGGETQYF. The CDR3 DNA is TGTGCCATAGGAGGGGAGACCCAGTACTTC.